This paragraph covers one T cell receptor beta chain sequence. The protocol was immunoSEQ multiplex PCR, while the TCRdb copy is restricted to in-frame clones and leaves out a portion. In the table there are about 79,000 clones, 85% to 95% of which are singletons. CDR1 is MNHNS and CDR2 is SASEGT in the germline V gene. V lost 7 bases, J lost 3 bases, and 10 bases lay in between. The CDR3 covers 12 residues. This specimen belongs to a study of technical replicates of blood from a few donors. The TCR originated in a human donor in good health. The chain joins TRBV6-1 to TRBJ2-7; D is ambiguous. Sequenced: T cells isolated from PBMCs. As DNA, the CDR3 is TGTGCCAGCACCGCGCAGCGCTACGAGCAGTACTTC. This encodes CASTAQRYEQYF.